These 25 T cell receptor beta chains came from one sample sequenced in a study of blood T cell repertoires in COVID-19. The assay was immunoSEQ multiplex PCR, and TCRdb's table has in-frame clones only and misses some. The table records more than 200,000 clones, roughly 84% of them present only once. The sample was peripheral blood. These TCRs come from a woman at least 80 years old with COVID-19, enrolled during active disease.

The chain recombines TRBV7-2 with TRBJ1-6; no clear D. The CDR3 runs 16 residues. V was cut by 2 bases and J by 10 bases, with 18 bases left in between. Germline V gives CDR1 SGHTA, CDR2 FQGNSA. CDR3 protein: CASSLNGGSSGSPLHF. The CDR3 DNA reads TGTGCCAGCAGCTTAAACGGCGGCAGCTCGGGATCACCCCTCCACTTT.

The chain employs TRBV6-5 and TRBJ1-1; 9 bases line up with TRBD1. The J segment lost 3 bases and the V segment lost 5 bases, leaving 7 bases of the junction unmatched. The CDR3 loop spans 15 amino acids. Per the germline V gene, CDR1 is MNHEY and CDR2 is SVGAGI. The CDR3 DNA is TGTGCCAGCAGTCCTGGGACAGGGAGGCACACTGAAGCTTTCTTT. Its translation: CASSPGTGRHTEAFF.

This chain connects TRBV7-9 to TRBJ2-1; the D gene is possibly TRBD2 (5 bases). Germline CDR1 is SEHNR and CDR2 is FQNEAQ (reference sequence). The V gene lost 5 bases and the J gene lost 9 bases, with 14 bases spanning the gap. This CDR3 contains 13 residues. The CDR3 reads CASSDFREGEQFF. The CDR3 DNA reads TGTGCCAGCAGCGATTTCCGTGAGGGTGAGCAGTTCTTC.

V gene TRBV18 combines with J gene TRBJ1-1; D is unresolved. Germline loops: CDR1 KGHSH, CDR2 LQKENI. CDR3 length: 15 residues. Trimming took 5 bases from V and 4 from J, leaving 17 bases between them. CDR3 nucleotide sequence: TGTGCCAGCTCATCAACACATGGCGGTGGCACTGAAGCTTTCTTT. Protein sequence: CASSSTHGGGTEAFF.

The rearrangement links TRBV6-5 to TRBJ2-7; 7 bases map to TRBD2. Germline assignment: CDR1 MNHEY and CDR2 SVGAGI. CDR3 size: 15 residues. Trimming removed 2 bases from V and 2 bases from J; junction bases left unmatched: 6. In DNA, the CDR3 is TGTGCCAGCAGTTACGATGCTAGCGGACCCTACGAGCAGTACTTC. This gives the protein CASSYDASGPYEQYF.

V is TRBV18 and J is TRBJ1-1; unclear D gene. Germline loops: CDR1 KGHSH, CDR2 LQKENI. The CDR3 has 13 amino acids. V lost 3 bases, J lost 4 bases, and 9 bases lay in between. CDR3 sequence (DNA): TGTGCCAGCTCACCGGAGTTCGGCACTGAAGCTTTCTTT. Encoded protein: CASSPEFGTEAFF.

The CDR3 sequence: CASSPPPGTGRPGYTF. The CDR3 DNA sequence: TGTGCCAGCTCACCCCCCCCCGGGACAGGGAGACCTGGCTACACCTTC. The chain carries TRBV18 and TRBJ1-2; 9 bases align to TRBD1. V dropped 3 bases and J dropped 7; count of bases not matched to a gene: 12. Germline V gene lookup returns CDR1 KGHSH and CDR2 LQKENI. CDR3 size: 16 residues. Full variable domain (rest looked up from reference TRBV18 and TRBJ1-2): NAGVMQNPRHLVRRRGQEARLRCSPMKGHSHVYWYRQLPEEGLKFMVYLQKENIIDESGMPKERFSAEFPKEGPSILRIQQVVRGDSAAYFCASSPPPGTGRPGYTFGSGTRLTVV.

This chain uses TRBV28 with TRBJ2-7; D is perhaps TRBD1 (5 bases). V was cut by 4 bases and J by 7 bases, with 17 bases left in between. Germline V gene data show CDR1 as MDHEN and CDR2 as SYDVKM. This CDR3 has 14 amino acids. CDR3 coding DNA: TGTGCCAGCAGTTCCGCGCAGGGCCGGCTTGAGCAGTACGTC. As protein: CASSSAQGRLEQYV.

The chain couples TRBV7-8 to TRBJ2-7; weak D call: TRBD1 (6 bases). The V gene lost 4 bases and the J gene lost 3 bases, with 10 bases spanning the gap. Germline loops: CDR1 SGHVS, CDR2 FQNEAQ. The CDR3 is made up of 13 amino acids. CDR3 sequence (DNA): TGTGCCAGCAGCTGGGACACGCTCTACGAGCAGTACGTC. Protein sequence: CASSWDTLYEQYV.

V gene TRBV24-1 combines with J gene TRBJ1-3; 8 bases are a match to TRBD1. CDR3 length equals 13 residues. CDR1 and CDR2 from the germline V gene are KGHDR and SFDVKD. Trimming at V came to 7 bases and at J to 2 bases, leaving 0 bases not matched to a gene. The CDR3 bases are TGTGCCACCAGCAGGGGGCCTGGAAACACCATATATTTT. Residues: CATSRGPGNTIYF.

This clone has a single count. The V gene is TRBV3-1 (or the pseudogene TRBV3-2), the J gene TRBJ1-1, with TRBD1 matching 10 bases. The CDR3 is 12 amino acids. Germline-derived CDR1 and CDR2 are LGHDT and YNNKEL (reference sequence). V lost 5 bases, J lost 11 bases, and 5 bases stayed unmatched. The CDR3 reads CASSSRTGGAFF. In DNA, the CDR3 is TGTGCCAGCAGCTCGAGGACAGGGGGGGCTTTCTTT.

This clone was observed a handful of times. The rearrangement joins TRBV7-2 to TRBJ1-4, with D uncertain. Germline CDR1 SGHTA, CDR2 FQGNSA. The CDR3 contains 16 residues. V dropped 2 bases and J dropped 7 bases, with 17 bases sitting between them. The CDR3 nucleotides read TGTGCCAGCAGCTTATTCCCCGCGGAAGGCGGTGAAAAACTGTTTTTT. Translation gives CASSLFPAEGGEKLFF.

Written as DNA, the CDR3 is TGTGCCAGCAGTTCCCGGACAGGGTGGGGCACAGATACGCAGTATTTT. Protein product: CASSSRTGWGTDTQYF. V usage is TRBV6-2 or TRBV6-3 and J usage is TRBJ2-3; TRBD1 aligns across 8 bases. V was pared by 4 bases and J by 1 base, with 7 bases of the junction left unmatched. CDR3 length equals 16 residues. Germline V lookup: CDR1 MNHEY, CDR2 SVGEGT.

The chain's CDR3 is CASSRRGDRDNSPLHF. CDR3 sequence (DNA): TGTGCCAGTAGTAGAAGGGGGGACAGAGATAATTCACCCCTCCACTTT. The chain employs TRBV19 and TRBJ1-6, with 7 bases fitting TRBD1. The V and J ends lost 4 bases and 5 bases, in that order; junction bases with no gene match: 8. CDR3 length: 16 residues. In germline, CDR1 is LNHDA, CDR2 SQIVND (reference sequence).

The chain has TRBV19 and TRBJ2-5; D might be TRBD2 (7 bases). V gave up 2 bases and J gave up 1 base, with 14 bases separating them. The CDR3 consists of 16 residues. The germline V gene encodes CDR1 LNHDA and CDR2 SQIVND (reference sequence). The CDR3 reads CASSIFRGATQETQYF. CDR3 nucleotides: TGTGCCAGTAGTATATTCCGGGGGGCTACCCAAGAGACCCAGTACTTC. Full variable domain (remainder filled in from reference TRBV19 and TRBJ2-5): DGGITQSPKYLFRKEGQNVTLSCEQNLNHDAMYWYRQDPGQGLRLIYYSQIVNDFQKGDIAEGYSVSREKKESFPLTVTSAQKNPTAFYLCASSIFRGATQETQYFGPGTRLLVL.

This clone was picked up one time. This chain links TRBV25-1 with TRBJ1-5, with D possibly matching TRBD1 (5 bases). Trimming took 10 bases from V and 4 from J, leaving 17 bases between them. The CDR3 length is 14 residues. The germline V gene encodes CDR1 MGHDK and CDR2 SYGVNS. CDR3 nucleotides: TGTGCCACGGCCCCGGGGGGGGGTAATCAGCCCCAGCATTTT. Protein sequence: CATAPGGGNQPQHF.

J is TRBJ1-2 and V is TRBV28, with no clear D. V lost 1 base, J lost 8 bases, and 8 bases lay in between. Germline V gives CDR1 MDHEN, CDR2 SYDVKM. The CDR3 extends over 12 amino acids. This chain's CDR3 is CASSLFPTGYTF. The CDR3 bases are TGTGCCAGCAGTTTATTCCCGACAGGCTACACCTTC.

Regarding this clone: This CDR3 is also generated by other DNA sequences in the sample. The V call is TRBV28, the J call TRBJ1-2; tentative D call: TRBD1 (5 bases). CDR3 length: 13 amino acids. CDR1 is MDHEN, CDR2 SYDVKM, per germline. Trimming removed 2 bases from V and 8 bases from J, with 12 bases in between. CDR3 nucleotide sequence: TGTGCCAGCAGTTTACAGGGAGGTACAGGCTACACCTTC. It specifies CASSLQGGTGYTF.

The V and J genes are TRBV5-5 and TRBJ2-2, with 8 bases identical to TRBD1. The CDR3 consists of 14 residues. Looked up from germline, CDR1 is SGHKS and CDR2 is YYEKEE (reference sequence). The ends lost 5 bases at V and 3 bases at J; junction bases unmatched: 3. CDR3 in amino acids: CASRTGVDTGELFF. For the CDR3, the DNA is TGTGCCAGCAGGACAGGGGTCGACACCGGGGAGCTGTTTTTT.

The V call is TRBV6-6, the J call TRBJ1-3, with D possibly matching TRBD1 (6 bases). V lost 7 bases, J lost 7 bases, and 17 bases lay in between. The germline gives CDR1 MNHNY, CDR2 SVGAGI (reference sequence). The CDR3 is made up of 14 amino acids. The CDR3 DNA sequence: TGTGCCAGCAAGAACCGGGACAAGTCGAACACCATATATTTT. Its translation: CASKNRDKSNTIYF.

A few counts support this clone. The V gene is TRBV9, the J gene TRBJ2-1, with 7 positions matching TRBD1. This CDR3 is 15 amino acids long. Germline values: CDR1 SGDLS, CDR2 YYNGEE. V gave up 4 bases and J gave up 3 bases; unmatched junction bases: 7. The chain's CDR3 is CASSPEGQSYNEQFF. The CDR3 DNA follows: TGTGCCAGCAGCCCCGAGGGACAGAGCTACAATGAGCAGTTCTTC.

This chain links TRBV30 with TRBJ2-1; possibly TRBD2 for D (7 bases). This CDR3 is 14 amino acids long. Germline V gene sequence: CDR1 GTSNPN, CDR2 SVGIG (reference sequence). V was shortened by 7 bases and J by 11 bases, with 24 bases between the two germline ends. The DNA for the CDR3 is TGTGCCTCGTCTGGGGGGGGGACACTCAGGAAGCAGTTCTTC. This gives the protein CASSGGGTLRKQFF.

This clone was seen a single time. This sequence joins TRBV29-1 and TRBJ2-3, with 9 bases aligning to TRBD2. CDR1 is SQVTM, CDR2 ANQGSEA, per germline. This CDR3 region has 14 residues. Losses at the gene ends were 4 bases for V and 6 bases for J; bases not matched to a gene: 8. CDR3 protein: CSVGLAVKSDTQYF. In DNA form, the CDR3 reads TGCAGCGTTGGACTAGCGGTGAAGTCGGATACGCAGTATTTT.

This chain joins TRBV7-2 and TRBJ2-2; D is ambiguous. With 1 base removed from V and 6 bases from J, the gap between germline ends came to 9 bases. The germline V gene encodes CDR1 SGHTA and CDR2 FQGNSA. This CDR3 is built from 14 residues. CDR3 sequence: CASSLVVVAGELFF. The CDR3 DNA reads TGTGCCAGCAGCTTAGTGGTAGTTGCCGGGGAGCTGTTTTTT.

The V call is TRBV5-1, the J call TRBJ2-7; D may be TRBD2 (6 bases). Germline CDR1 is SGHRS and CDR2 is YFSETQ. V was shortened by 4 bases and J by 0 bases, with 23 bases between the two germline ends. CDR3 size: 18 residues. CDR3 coding DNA: TGCGCCAGCAGCCCGGCACAGGCGGGAAGACCTAGCTCCTACGAGCAGTACTTC. Protein: CASSPAQAGRPSSYEQYF. Full variable domain (missing parts from reference TRBV5-1 and TRBJ2-7): KAGVTQTPRYLIKTRGQQVTLSCSPISGHRSVSWYQQTPGQGLQFLFEYFSETQRNKGNFPGRFSGRQFSNSRSEMNVSTLELGDSALYLCASSPAQAGRPSSYEQYFGPGTRLTVT.